The rows below give T cell receptor beta chains drawn from one sample of a study of beta chain features in type 1 diabetes. TCRdb's copy holds only in-frame clones and misses some; the assay was immunoSEQ multiplex PCR. This table has 300,000 to 350,000 clones, 20% appearing once. The sample was naive CD4+ T cells from blood. The receptors stem from a woman aged 18-29 years in good health. Both conserved end residues are part of each CDR3. The D gene is left open where the match is weak. Some rows mark clone size as missing; the rest say once, few, many or name a class of expanded clone.

j_call v_call d_call clone_size cdr3_nt cdr3_aa
TRBJ2-6 TRBV27 TRBD1 . TGTGCCAGCAGTCCGGGACAGGGGGTCTCTGGGGCCAACGTCCTGACTTTC CASSPGQGVSGANVLTF
TRBJ2-2 TRBV30 . few TGTGCCTGGACGCGACAGCTTGTAACCGGGGAGCTGTTTTTT CAWTRQLVTGELFF
TRBJ1-4 TRBV2 TRBD1 few TGTGCCAGCAGAGCCAGGACAGGCCCTTATGAAAAACTGTTTTTT CASRARTGPYEKLFF
TRBJ1-5 TRBV29-1 . few TGCAGCGTCCTCCTTGGGCCCGAAAGTCAGCCCCAGCATTTT CSVLLGPESQPQHF
TRBJ1-5 TRBV12-5 . few TGTGCTAGTGGTTTGGTAGGGGATCAGCCCCAGCATTTT CASGLVGDQPQHF
TRBJ2-7 TRBV25-1 . . TGTGCCAGCAGAGACAGTGGCGGCTACGAGCAGTACTTC CASRDSGGYEQYF
TRBJ1-5 TRBV30 TRBD1 few TGTGCCTTCTCGTGGCAGGGGGATCAGCCCCAGCATTTT CAFSWQGDQPQHF
TRBJ2-5 TRBV19 TRBD1 few TGTGCCAGTACTCCAGGGGGAGAGACCCAGTACTTC CASTPGGETQYF
TRBJ2-6 TRBV18 . few TGTGCCAGCTCACCACCACTGTCCTTGGGCGACTCTGGGGCCAACGTCCTGACTTTC CASSPPLSLGDSGANVLTF
TRBJ1-1 TRBV29-1 TRBD1 few TGCAGCGTAGGGACAGGGAGTGAGACTGAAGCTTTCTTT CSVGTGSETEAFF
TRBJ2-3 TRBV29-1 . . TGCAGCGTTGGTGAAGCAGGTACGCAGTATTTT CSVGEAGTQYF
TRBJ1-6 TRBV4-2 . few TGTGCCAGCAGCCAGCAGACAGGTCGGAATTCACCCCTCCACTTT CASSQQTGRNSPLHF
TRBJ2-3 TRBV10-3 . . TGTGCCGGACAGAGCACAGATACGCAGTATTTT CAGQSTDTQYF
TRBJ1-1 TRBV29-1 . few TGCAGCGCCCTAAGAGGGTTAAGTGAAGCTTTCTTT CSALRGLSEAFF
TRBJ1-6 TRBV5-1 . . TGCGCCAGCAGCTTGGAAGGGGCAGATAATTCACCCCTCCACTTT CASSLEGADNSPLHF
TRBJ1-6 TRBV10-3 . . TGTGCCATCAGTGAGTCGAGTGTCAGGAATTCACCCCTCCACTTT CAISESSVRNSPLHF
TRBJ1-2 TRBV29-1 . . TGCAGCGTTGACCCCCCCGGGGGGCTGAACTATGGCTACACCTTC CSVDPPGGLNYGYTF
TRBJ1-1 TRBV7-3 . few TGTGCCAGCAGCTCGCAGGGAGGGAACACTGAAGCTTTCTTT CASSSQGGNTEAFF
TRBJ2-5 TRBV5-1 TRBD2 few TGCGCCAGCGCGGCGGGAGGCCGGGAGACCCAGTACTTC CASAAGGRETQYF
TRBJ2-5 TRBV14 . . TGTGCCAGCAGCCAACTGTACCAAGAGACCCAGTACTTC CASSQLYQETQYF
TRBJ2-7 TRBV11-2 TRBD1 few TGTGCCAGCAGCTGGGACAGAGACACATACGAGCAGTACTTC CASSWDRDTYEQYF
TRBJ2-1 TRBV30 TRBD2 few TGTGCCTGGAGGCTTACAGGGACTAGCGGGAGGACGATTGAGCAGTTCTTC CAWRLTGTSGRTIEQFF
TRBJ1-5 TRBV18 TRBD1 . TGTGCCAGCTCTGAGGGGGCAGGGCAGCCCCAGCATTTT CASSEGAGQPQHF
TRBJ2-4 TRBV5-6 . . TGTGCCAGCAGCCCCCGGGGGTCCTCAGCGGACATTCAGTACTTC CASSPRGSSADIQYF
TRBJ2-3 TRBV10-3 TRBD1 few TGTGCCATCAGTGCGTTGCAGGGGGCTCGTGGAGATACGCAGTATTTT CAISALQGARGDTQYF
TRBJ2-7 TRBV10-3 . . TGTGCCATCAGTGAGTCCGGCAGGGGTAACTACGAGCAGTACTTC CAISESGRGNYEQYF
TRBJ2-1 TRBV19 TRBD2 . TGTGCCACCTCCAGCCGGGCGGGAGGGATGGTGGATGAGCAGTTCTTC CATSSRAGGMVDEQFF
TRBJ2-5 TRBV5-1 TRBD1 few TGCGCCAGCAGCTTCGGACAGGGGAGAGAGACCCAGTACTTC CASSFGQGRETQYF
TRBJ1-2 TRBV6-6 . . TGTGCCAGCAGTTACGGCAGGGGTAACTATGGCTACACCTTC CASSYGRGNYGYTF
TRBJ2-3 TRBV4-1 TRBD2 . TGCGCCAGCAGCCAAATCGTAGCGGGAGGAACCCCAGATACGCAGTATTTT CASSQIVAGGTPDTQYF
TRBJ1-5 TRBV7-2 . . TGTGCCAGCAGCTCCGGGGTTTCCGGGAGGCCCCAGCATTTT CASSSGVSGRPQHF